One sample yielded the 25 T cell receptor beta chains listed below, sequenced in a study of Ad26.COV2.S vaccination and SARS-CoV-2 variants. Clones were sequenced by immunoSEQ multiplex PCR, and TCRdb holds only the in-frame ones, with some missing. The sample holds roughly 350,000 clones; over 75% are singletons and the top ten take around 3.6%. The treatment here: about 20 received Ad26.COV2.S at low or high dose, single or two shots; 5 received placebo; per-sample allocation not given. It was on day 63 after the first vaccine or placebo injection that samples were taken. The specimen was peripheral blood, collected in a trial of Ad26.COV2.S vaccine versus placebo. The receptor source for this set is a person between 18 and 60 years old who received the Ad26.COV2.S COVID-19 vaccine or a placebo.

The CDR3, as DNA: TGTGCCAGCAGTGCTGACTATGGCTACACCTTC. The encoded protein is CASSADYGYTF. The chain carries TRBV12-3 or TRBV12-4 and TRBJ1-2, with D uncertain. The CDR3 has 11 residues. Trimming stripped 5 bases from V and 3 bases from J, with 4 bases between.

The gene calls are TRBV27 and TRBJ2-1; 9 positions agree with TRBD2. The CDR3 contains 17 residues. J lost 8 bases, V lost 1 base, and 12 bases had no gene match. Per germline, CDR1 MNHEY and CDR2 SMNVEV (reference sequence). Here the CDR3 DNA reads TGTGCCAGCAGTTTATGGAGACAGACGCGGGGGGGCGATGAGCAGTTCTTC. It translates to CASSLWRQTRGGDEQFF.

V gene TRBV4-1 combines with J gene TRBJ2-5; D is unclear. The CDR3 runs 13 residues. V lost 3 bases and J 4 bases, leaving 9 bases between the germline ends. The germline gives CDR1 MGHRA, CDR2 YSYEKL. The CDR3: CASSQGIVETQYF. The CDR3 DNA sequence: TGCGCCAGCAGCCAGGGGATCGTAGAGACCCAGTACTTC.

The chain employs TRBV4-1 and TRBJ2-3; D uncertain. Trimming stripped 0 bases from V and 3 bases from J, with 10 bases between. The CDR3 extends over 15 amino acids. Germline values: CDR1 MGHRA, CDR2 YSYEKL. The CDR3: CASSQDGYETDTQYF. DNA of the CDR3: TGCGCCAGCAGCCAAGATGGGTACGAGACAGATACGCAGTATTTT.

CDR3: CASSLDGKEQYF. The CDR3 DNA reads TGTGCCAGCAGCTTGGACGGAAAAGAGCAGTACTTC. The rearrangement joins TRBV5-4 to TRBJ2-7; D is undetermined. CDR1 SGHNT and CDR2 YYREEE come from the germline V gene (reference sequence). The CDR3 sequence is 12 residues long. Trimming took off 0 bases at V and 7 bases at J, with 8 bases between the two ends.

This clone was seen a handful of times. The V call is TRBV5-4, the J call TRBJ1-5; D is possibly TRBD1 (6 bases). Germline assignment: CDR1 SGHNT and CDR2 YYREEE (reference sequence). The V and J ends lost 4 bases and 10 bases respectively, with 12 bases between them. The CDR3 is made up of 12 amino acids. The CDR3 DNA is TGTGCCAGCAGCCTTCCGGGACAACCCCAGCATTTT. It specifies CASSLPGQPQHF.

This chain joins TRBV6-5 and TRBJ1-6; possible D gene TRBD1, 6 bases. Per germline, CDR1 MNHEY and CDR2 SVGAGI. This CDR3 has 14 amino acids. V lost 6 bases to trimming and J lost 7 bases, with 13 bases between them. This CDR3 is CASRYRERNSPLHF. In DNA form, the CDR3 reads TGTGCCAGCAGGTACAGGGAGAGAAATTCACCCCTCCACTTT.

This clone was counted only a few times. The chain has TRBV7-9 and TRBJ1-1; TRBD1 matches at 8 bases. CDR1 and CDR2 from the germline V gene are SEHNR and FQNEAQ (reference sequence). The CDR3 has 15 amino acids. The ends lost 3 bases at V and 1 base at J; junction bases unmatched: 4. The CDR3 protein is CASSFRQGRNTEAFF. CDR3 bases: TGTGCCAGCAGCTTCCGACAGGGGAGGAACACTGAAGCTTTCTTT.

This sequence joins TRBV4-1 and TRBJ2-7; either TRBD1 or TRBD2 may fit D (5 bases each). The germline V and J ends were trimmed by 0 bases and 3 bases, with 12 bases remaining between them. This CDR3 has 15 amino acids. Germline V gene data show CDR1 as MGHRA and CDR2 as YSYEKL. The DNA of the CDR3 is TGCGCCAGCAGCCAAGACGAATGGGGGTTCTACGAGCAGTACTTC. Translation gives CASSQDEWGFYEQYF.

This clone was observed once. CDR3 protein: CASSRRDPPVYGYTF. In DNA form, the CDR3 reads TGTGCCAGCAGCCGCCGGGACCCTCCCGTCTATGGCTACACCTTC. The rearrangement joins TRBV27 to TRBJ1-2, with TRBD1 as a possible D gene (5 bases). The ends were cut back, 6 bases at V and 4 bases at J, with 18 bases in the middle. The germline V gene has CDR1 MNHEY and CDR2 SMNVEV (reference sequence). The CDR3 runs to 15 residues.

The V call is TRBV5-8, the J call TRBJ1-5; D is unresolved. The V end lost 0 bases, the J end lost 4 bases, and 11 bases lay between the germline ends. The CDR3 has 15 residues. CDR1 is SGHTS and CDR2 is YDEGEE in the germline V gene. The CDR3 sequence is CASSLEQTLNQPQHF. The CDR3 DNA reads TGTGCCAGCAGCTTGGAACAGACCCTGAATCAGCCCCAGCATTTT. The full variable domain, its missing parts supplied by reference TRBV5-8 and TRBJ1-5, is EAGVTQSPTHLIKTRGQQATLRCSPISGHTSVYWYQQALGLGLQFLLWYDEGEERNRGNFPPRFSGRQFPNYSSELNVNALELEDSALYLCASSLEQTLNQPQHFGDGTRLSIL.

V gene TRBV7-9 combines with J gene TRBJ2-7, with D perhaps given as TRBD1 or TRBD2 (6 bases each). Trimming stripped 2 bases from V and 6 bases from J, with 14 bases between. Per germline, CDR1 SEHNR and CDR2 FQNEAQ (reference sequence). The CDR3 covers 14 residues. As DNA, the CDR3 is TGTGCCAGCAGCTTACTAGGGGGGCCTGGCGAGCAGTACTTC. Translation gives CASSLLGGPGEQYF.

In this sample, this clone turned up a few times. V and J are TRBV19 and TRBJ1-5, with D maybe TRBD1 (5 bases). CDR3 size: 12 residues. With 8 bases removed from V and 5 bases from J, the gap between germline ends came to 10 bases. Germline loops: CDR1 LNHDA, CDR2 SQIVND (reference sequence). CDR3 in amino acids: CASSVGHQPQHF. In DNA, the CDR3 is TGTGCCAGTTCAGTGGGGCATCAGCCCCAGCATTTT.

The chain has TRBV7-3 and TRBJ2-5; the D is unclear. The CDR3 is 14 amino acids. The V and J ends lost 8 bases and 4 bases respectively, with 17 bases between them. Germline values: CDR1 SGHTA, CDR2 FQGTGA. As DNA, the CDR3 is TGTGCCAGCGGAAACGGGCTAGGGTCAGAGACCCAGTACTTC. Amino acid sequence: CASGNGLGSETQYF. Drawing the rest from reference TRBV7-3 and TRBJ2-5, the complete variable domain is GAGVSQTPSNKVTEKGKYVELRCDPISGHTALYWYRQSLGQGPEFLIYFQGTGAADDSGLPNDRFFAVRPEGSVSTLKIQRTERGDSAVYLCASGNGLGSETQYFGPGTRLLVL.

This clone came up a few times. The chain combines TRBV19 with TRBJ1-5; maybe TRBD1 (5 bases). Per the germline V gene, CDR1 is LNHDA and CDR2 is SQIVND (reference sequence). The CDR3 covers 16 residues. V was cut by 2 bases and J by 1 base, with 12 bases left in between. CDR3 coding DNA: TGTGCCAGTAGTATATTTGGCCAGGGAAGCAATCAGCCCCAGCATTTT. Residues: CASSIFGQGSNQPQHF.

V and J are TRBV11-2 and TRBJ1-2; a weak D match, TRBD1 (5 bases). The length of the CDR3 is 16 residues. V was cut by 5 bases and J by 2 bases, with 18 bases left in between. Germline CDR1 is SGHAT and CDR2 is FQNNGV. The CDR3 reads CASSLTPNGANYGYTF. The CDR3 DNA reads TGTGCCAGCAGCCTCACCCCCAATGGGGCCAACTATGGCTACACCTTC.

This clone was picked up one time. The rearrangement uses TRBV30 and TRBJ2-6; maybe TRBD1 (5 bases). V shed 1 base and J shed 0 bases, with 16 bases lying between them. From germline, CDR1 is GTSNPN and CDR2 SVGIG (reference sequence). The CDR3 spans 18 residues. CDR3 in amino acids: CAWSASRVSPSGANVLTF. The CDR3 DNA sequence: TGTGCCTGGAGTGCCTCCAGGGTATCCCCCTCTGGGGCCAACGTCCTGACTTTC.

A single count supports this clone. The chain recombines TRBV10-1 with TRBJ1-1; D not resolved. This CDR3 spans 14 amino acids. Germline V lookup: CDR1 WNHNN, CDR2 SYGVQD (reference sequence). Deletions cut 2 bases from V and 3 bases from J, with 10 bases between. The CDR3 is CASSERATDTEAFF. The CDR3 DNA reads TGCGCCAGCAGTGAGCGGGCGACGGACACTGAAGCTTTCTTT.

This sequence joins TRBV15 and TRBJ2-1; no reliable D call. Germline V gene data show CDR1 as LNHNV and CDR2 as YYDKDF (reference sequence). The CDR3 runs 13 residues. With 4 bases removed from V and 6 bases from J, the gap between germline ends came to 10 bases. CDR3 nucleotide sequence: TGTGCCACCAGCAAGAACACTGTCAATGAGCAGTTCTTC. Its protein product is CATSKNTVNEQFF.

The CDR3 loop reads CASSQQGLNTEAFF. The CDR3 DNA reads as TGTGCCAGCAGCCAACAGGGATTGAACACTGAAGCTTTCTTT. The rearrangement links TRBV3-1 (or the pseudogene TRBV3-2) to TRBJ1-1, with D perhaps matching TRBD1 (5 bases). This CDR3 is built from 14 residues. Germline CDR1 is LGHDT and CDR2 is YNNKEL (reference sequence). V lost 2 bases and J 0 bases, leaving 7 bases between the germline ends.

The chain recombines TRBV6-5 with TRBJ2-5, with TRBD2 matching over 7 bases. V trimming: 6 bases; J trimming: 5 bases; junction bases outside the gene matches: 9. The CDR3 runs to 14 residues. Germline loops: CDR1 MNHEY, CDR2 SVGAGI. The CDR3 nucleotides are TGTGCCAGCAGGGCCCTAGCGGTTAAGGAGACCCAGTACTTC. This encodes CASRALAVKETQYF.

The V gene is TRBV9, the J gene TRBJ2-7; weak D call: TRBD2 (5 bases). CDR1 is SGDLS, CDR2 YYNGEE, per germline. This CDR3 comprises 14 residues. V lost 5 bases to trimming and J lost 0 bases, with 12 bases between them. The CDR3 spells CASSSDGSSYEQYF. In nucleotides, the CDR3 is TGTGCCAGCAGTAGCGATGGGAGCTCCTACGAGCAGTACTTC.

The chain is built from TRBV6-5 and TRBJ1-2, with 7 bases matching TRBD1. Unmatched junction bases numbered 8, after V lost 0 bases and J lost 4 bases. Germline V gene sequence: CDR1 MNHEY, CDR2 SVGAGI. This CDR3 has 16 amino acids. CDR3: CASSYSYKTGAYGYTF. The CDR3, as DNA: TGTGCCAGCAGTTACTCTTATAAAACAGGGGCCTATGGCTACACCTTC.

The rearrangement uses TRBV19 and TRBJ1-1; D remains ambiguous. The CDR3 runs 11 residues. V was clipped by 7 bases and J by 2 bases, with 5 bases between them. CDR1 and CDR2 from the germline V gene are LNHDA and SQIVND (reference sequence). CDR3 protein: CASIKNTEAFF. The CDR3 nucleotides are TGTGCCAGTATTAAAAACACTGAAGCTTTCTTT. The complete variable domain, with remaining parts taken from reference TRBV19 and TRBJ1-1, reads DGGITQSPKYLFRKEGQNVTLSCEQNLNHDAMYWYRQDPGQGLRLIYYSQIVNDFQKGDIAEGYSVSREKKESFPLTVTSAQKNPTAFYLCASIKNTEAFFGQGTRLTVV.

The chain has TRBV9 and TRBJ1-2; D gene unclear. CDR3 length equals 12 residues. V lost 4 bases to trimming and J lost 7 bases, with 11 bases between them. CDR1 is SGDLS, CDR2 YYNGEE, per germline. The CDR3 region has the DNA TGTGCCAGCAGCCCGGCATTGGGTGGCTACACCTTC. Its protein product is CASSPALGGYTF.